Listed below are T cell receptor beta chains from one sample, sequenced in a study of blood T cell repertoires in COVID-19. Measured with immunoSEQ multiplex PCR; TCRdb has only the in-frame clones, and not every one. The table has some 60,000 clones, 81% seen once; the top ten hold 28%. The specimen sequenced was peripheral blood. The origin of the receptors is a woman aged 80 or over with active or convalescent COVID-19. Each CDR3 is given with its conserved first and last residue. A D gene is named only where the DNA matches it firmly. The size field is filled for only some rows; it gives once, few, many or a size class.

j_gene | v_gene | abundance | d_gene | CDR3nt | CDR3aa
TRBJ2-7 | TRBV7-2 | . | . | TGTGCCAGCAGCTTAGCGACTTTTCAGTACGAGCAGTACTTC | CASSLATFQYEQYF
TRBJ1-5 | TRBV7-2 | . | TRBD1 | TGTGCCAGCAGCTTAGTCCCCACAGGGGTTCAGCCCCAGCATTTT | CASSLVPTGVQPQHF
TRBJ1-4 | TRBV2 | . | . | TGTGCCAGCATTTTTCAGGGCACTAATGAAAAACTGTTTTTT | CASIFQGTNEKLFF
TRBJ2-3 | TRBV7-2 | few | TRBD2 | TGTGCCAGCAGCGGCCGACTAGCGGTAGCAGATACGCAGTATTTT | CASSGRLAVADTQYF
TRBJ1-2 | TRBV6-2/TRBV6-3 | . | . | TGTGCCAGCAGTTATACAGGCAACTATGGCTACACCTTC | CASSYTGNYGYTF
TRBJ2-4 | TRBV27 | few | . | TGTGCCAGCAGTCCAACACCCTACACTACCCTAGCCAAAAACATTCAGTACTTC | CASSPTPYTTLAKNIQYF
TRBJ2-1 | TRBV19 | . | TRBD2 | TGTGCCACCAAGGAGCGGGGATCCAATGAGCAGTTCTTC | CATKERGSNEQFF
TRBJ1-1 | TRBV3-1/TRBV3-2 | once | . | TGTGCCAGCAGCCAAGATGAGACTTATATTGAAGCTTTCTTT | CASSQDETYIEAFF
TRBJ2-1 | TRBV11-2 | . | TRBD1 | TGTGCCAGCAGCTTTTCGGGACAGGGAATCAATGAGCAGTTCTTC | CASSFSGQGINEQFF
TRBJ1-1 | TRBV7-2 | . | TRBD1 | TGTGCCAGCAGCTGGGGACAGGGGCAATACTTCACATTAAACACTGAAGCTTTCTTT | CASSWGQGQYFTLNTEAFF
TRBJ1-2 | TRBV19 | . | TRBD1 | TGTGCCAGTAGTACAACCGGGACAGGGGATGGCTACACCTTC | CASSTTGTGDGYTF
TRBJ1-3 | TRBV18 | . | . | TGTGCCAGCTCACCAGGACCGCTAGCCTCTGGAAACACCATATATTTT | CASSPGPLASGNTIYF
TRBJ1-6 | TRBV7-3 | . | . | TGTGCCAGCAGCTTTTCAGGGAATTCACCCCTCCACTTT | CASSFSGNSPLHF
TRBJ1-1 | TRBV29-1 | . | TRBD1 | TGCAGCGCCCGGGGGGGACAGGGTACTGAAGCTTTCTTT | CSARGGQGTEAFF
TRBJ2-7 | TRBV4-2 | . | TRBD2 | TGTGCCAGCAGCCAAGAAGCGGGGAGGGCTCACGAGCAGTACTTC | CASSQEAGRAHEQYF
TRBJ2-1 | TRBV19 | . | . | TGTGCCTCGGGGGGCAGCTCCTACAATGAGCAGTTCTTC | CASGGSSYNEQFF
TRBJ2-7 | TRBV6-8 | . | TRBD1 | TGTGCCAGCAGCAACCCACAGGGGGGTGGCTCCTACGAGCAGTACTTC | CASSNPQGGGSYEQYF
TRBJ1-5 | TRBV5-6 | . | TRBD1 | TGTGCCAGCAGTTTAGGGGGCGCGGATCAGCCCCAGCATTTT | CASSLGGADQPQHF
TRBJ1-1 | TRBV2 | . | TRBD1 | TGTGCCAGCAGGGCCGGGACAGGGCCGGACACTGAAGCTTTCTTT | CASRAGTGPDTEAFF
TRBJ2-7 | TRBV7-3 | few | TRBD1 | TGTGCCAGCAGCCCTACCGGGACAGGGATGGGGCAGTACTTC | CASSPTGTGMGQYF
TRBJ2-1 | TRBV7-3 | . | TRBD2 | TGTGCCAGCAGCCCGGGACTAGCGGGCAATGAGCAGTTCTTC | CASSPGLAGNEQFF
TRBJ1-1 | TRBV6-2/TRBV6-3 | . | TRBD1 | TGTGCCAGCAGTCGACCGACCACAGGGGACGCTGAAGCTTTCTTT | CASSRPTTGDAEAFF
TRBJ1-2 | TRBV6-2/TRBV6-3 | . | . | TGTGCCAGCAGTTACTCGAAGATTCAGGGCCTTGCCTATGGCTACACCTTC | CASSYSKIQGLAYGYTF
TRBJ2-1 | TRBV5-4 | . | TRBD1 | TGTGCCAGCAGCTCCTCAGGGGGCGCGGCCTACAATGAGCAGTTCTTC | CASSSSGGAAYNEQFF
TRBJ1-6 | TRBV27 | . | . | TGTGCCAGCAGTTTAGGGGCTAATTATAATTCACCCCTCCACTTT | CASSLGANYNSPLHF
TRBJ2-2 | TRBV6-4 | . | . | TGTGCCAGCAGCCGGGAGAACACCGGGGAGCTGTTTTTT | CASSRENTGELFF
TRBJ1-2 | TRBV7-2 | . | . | TGTGCCAGCAGCACCGGACTGATTAACTATGGCTACACCTTC | CASSTGLINYGYTF
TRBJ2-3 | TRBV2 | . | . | TGTGCCAGCAGTGAAGCTCATATGAGGGATACGCAGTATTTT | CASSEAHMRDTQYF
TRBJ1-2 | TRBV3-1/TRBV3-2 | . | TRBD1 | TGTGCCACCACGGACAGGGTTTATGGCTACACCTTC | CATTDRVYGYTF
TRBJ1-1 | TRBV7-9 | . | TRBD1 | TGTGCCAGCAGCGACCGAGCATCGGGACAGGGGGAAAACACTGAAGCTTTCTTT | CASSDRASGQGENTEAFF
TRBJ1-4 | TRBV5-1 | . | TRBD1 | TGCGCCAGCAGCAGGGGGACAGGGGGAAGGCGAGAAAAACTGTTTTTT | CASSRGTGGRREKLFF
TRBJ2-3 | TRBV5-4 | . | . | TGTGCCAGCAGCCTGGGACTGGCCGCGTCGACAGATACGCAGTATTTT | CASSLGLAASTDTQYF
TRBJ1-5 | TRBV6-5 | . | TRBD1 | TGTGCCAGCAGCCGAGACAGGGTTAGCAATCAGCCCCAGCATTTT | CASSRDRVSNQPQHF
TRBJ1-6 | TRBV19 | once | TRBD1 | TGTGCCACTGAAGGACAGGGAAATTCACCCCTCCACTTT | CATEGQGNSPLHF
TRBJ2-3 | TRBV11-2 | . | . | TGTGCCAGCAGCTTATATCTCAGCGGTGGGGATACGCAGTATTTT | CASSLYLSGGDTQYF
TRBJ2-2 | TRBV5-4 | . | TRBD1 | TGTGCCAGCAGCTGGGGACAGGGTGCAACCGGGGAGCTGTTTTTT | CASSWGQGATGELFF
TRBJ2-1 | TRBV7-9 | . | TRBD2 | TGTGCCAGCAGCTCCGGGGGGGCTAATGAGCAGTTCTTC | CASSSGGANEQFF
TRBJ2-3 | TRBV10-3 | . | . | TGTGCCACTCAATTAGCAGATACGCAGTATTTT | CATQLADTQYF
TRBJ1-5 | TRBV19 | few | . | TGTGCCAGTAGTATTCTAGGATACAATCAGCCCCAGCATTTT | CASSILGYNQPQHF
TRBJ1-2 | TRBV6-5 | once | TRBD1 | TGTGCCAGCAGTTACTCGACAGGGCTTTATGGCTACACCTTC | CASSYSTGLYGYTF
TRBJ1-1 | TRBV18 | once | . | TGTGCCAGCTCATGGCCGGGACAAGGGGCTGAAGCTTTCTTT | CASSWPGQGAEAFF
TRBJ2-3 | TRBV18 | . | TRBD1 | TGTGCCAGCTCACCGACAGGGGGGGACACAGATACGCAGTATTTT | CASSPTGGDTDTQYF
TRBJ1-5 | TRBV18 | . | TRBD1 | TGTGCCAGCTCACCACGCCAGGGGGCGGAAGGCAATCAGCCCCAGCATTTT | CASSPRQGAEGNQPQHF
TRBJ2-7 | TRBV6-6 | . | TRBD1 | TGTGCCAGCAGTTACTCGACGGGACAGGGGGACTACGAGCAGTACTTC | CASSYSTGQGDYEQYF
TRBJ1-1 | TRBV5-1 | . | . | TGCGCCAGCAGCCCATCGGGAGGGAACACTGAAGCTTTCTTT | CASSPSGGNTEAFF